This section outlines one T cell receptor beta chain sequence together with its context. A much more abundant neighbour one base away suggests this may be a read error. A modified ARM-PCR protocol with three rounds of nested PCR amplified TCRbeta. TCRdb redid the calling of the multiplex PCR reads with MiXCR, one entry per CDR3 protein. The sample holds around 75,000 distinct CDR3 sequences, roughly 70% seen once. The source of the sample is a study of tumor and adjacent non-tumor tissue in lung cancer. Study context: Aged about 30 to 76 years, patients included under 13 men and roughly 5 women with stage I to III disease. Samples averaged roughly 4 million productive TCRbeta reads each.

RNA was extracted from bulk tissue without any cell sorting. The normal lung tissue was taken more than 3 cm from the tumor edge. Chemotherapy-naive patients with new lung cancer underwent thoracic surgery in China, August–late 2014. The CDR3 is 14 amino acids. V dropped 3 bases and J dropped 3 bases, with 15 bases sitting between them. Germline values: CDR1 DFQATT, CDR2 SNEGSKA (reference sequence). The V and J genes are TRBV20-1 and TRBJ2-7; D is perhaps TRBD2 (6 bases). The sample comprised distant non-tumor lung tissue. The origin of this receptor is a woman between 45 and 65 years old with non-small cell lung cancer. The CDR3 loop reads CSARDGGTIYEQYF. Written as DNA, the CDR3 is TGCAGTGCTAGGGATGGCGGGACGATCTACGAGCAGTACTTC.